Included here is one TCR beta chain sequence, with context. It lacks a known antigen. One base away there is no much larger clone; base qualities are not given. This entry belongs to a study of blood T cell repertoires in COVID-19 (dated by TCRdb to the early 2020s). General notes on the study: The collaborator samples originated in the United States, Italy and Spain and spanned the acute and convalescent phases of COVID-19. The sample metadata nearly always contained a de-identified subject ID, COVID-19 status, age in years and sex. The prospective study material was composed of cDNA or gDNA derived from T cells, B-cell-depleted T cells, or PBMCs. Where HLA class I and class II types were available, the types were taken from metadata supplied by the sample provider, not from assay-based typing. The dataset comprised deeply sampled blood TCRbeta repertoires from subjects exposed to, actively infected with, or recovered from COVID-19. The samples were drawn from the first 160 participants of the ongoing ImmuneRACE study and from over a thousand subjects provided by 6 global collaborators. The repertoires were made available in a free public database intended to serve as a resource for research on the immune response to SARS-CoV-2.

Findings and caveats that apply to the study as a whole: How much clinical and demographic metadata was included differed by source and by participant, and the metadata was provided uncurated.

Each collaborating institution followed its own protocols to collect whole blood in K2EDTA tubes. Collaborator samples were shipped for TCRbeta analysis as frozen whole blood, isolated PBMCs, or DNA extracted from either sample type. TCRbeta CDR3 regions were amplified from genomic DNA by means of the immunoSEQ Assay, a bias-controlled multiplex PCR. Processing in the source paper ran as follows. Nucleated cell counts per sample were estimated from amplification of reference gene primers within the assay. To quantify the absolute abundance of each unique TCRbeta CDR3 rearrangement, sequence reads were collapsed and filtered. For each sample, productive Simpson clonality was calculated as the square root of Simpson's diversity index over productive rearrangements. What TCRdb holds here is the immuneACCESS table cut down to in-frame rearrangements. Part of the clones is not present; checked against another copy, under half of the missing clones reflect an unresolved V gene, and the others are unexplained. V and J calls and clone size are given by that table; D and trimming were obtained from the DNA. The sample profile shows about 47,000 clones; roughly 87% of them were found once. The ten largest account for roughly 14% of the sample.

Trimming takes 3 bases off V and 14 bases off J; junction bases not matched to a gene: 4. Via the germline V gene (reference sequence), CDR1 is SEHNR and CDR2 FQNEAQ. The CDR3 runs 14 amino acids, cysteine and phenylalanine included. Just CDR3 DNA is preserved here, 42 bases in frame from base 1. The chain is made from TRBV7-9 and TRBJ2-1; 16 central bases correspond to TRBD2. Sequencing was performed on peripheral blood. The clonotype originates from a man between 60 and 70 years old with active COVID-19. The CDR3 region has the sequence CASSLGLAGGRKFF. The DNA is TGTGCCAGCAGCTTGGGACTAGCGGGAGGGCGCAAGTTCTTC.